The rows below give T cell receptor beta chains drawn from one sample of a study of blood T cell repertoires in COVID-19. Clones were read by immunoSEQ multiplex PCR, and TCRdb kept only the in-frame ones, dropping some. The profile covers around 140,000 clones, with about 89% appearing a single time and roughly 2.5% taken by the ten largest. Sequenced material: peripheral blood. Receptors were obtained from a man over 45 with active COVID-19. CDR3s include the opening cysteine and the closing phenylalanine or tryptophan. Fields, in order: clone size, V gene, D gene, J gene, CDR3 DNA, CDR3 protein. D genes are given only for firm matches. Some rows mark clone size as missing; the rest say once, few, many or name a class of expanded clone.

once,TRBV7-2,TRBD2,TRBJ2-7,TGTGCCAGCAGCCCGGGTCGCGGGGGGGCCGGCGAGCAGTACTTC,CASSPGRGGAGEQYF
once,TRBV4-3,TRBD1,TRBJ1-2,TGCGCCAGCAGCTCTCACAGGGGCTTTGGCTATGGCTACACCTTC,CASSSHRGFGYGYTF
once,TRBV15,TRBD2,TRBJ2-5,TGTGCCACCAGCAGAAGGCTAGCGGCCAAAGGAGAGACCCAGTACTTC,CATSRRLAAKGETQYF
-,TRBV18,-,TRBJ2-7,TGTGCCAGCTCACCACGGGGGGTCCGGGGCGAGCAGTACTTC,CASSPRGVRGEQYF
-,TRBV3-1/TRBV3-2,-,TRBJ2-1,TGTGCCAGCAGCGAAAGCGGGCGGGGCAATGAGCAGTTCTTC,CASSESGRGNEQFF
-,TRBV19,TRBD2,TRBJ2-3,TGTGCCAGTAGCGGACTAGCGGACATCACAGATACGCAGTATTTT,CASSGLADITDTQYF
-,TRBV27,-,TRBJ2-5,TGTGCCAGCAGGCTCCTACAGGGAGCGGAGACCCAGTACTTC,CASRLLQGAETQYF
-,TRBV10-1,TRBD1,TRBJ1-4,TGCGCCAGCCCTGCTGGACAGGCGGTAGTGGCTAATGAAAAACTGTTTTTT,CASPAGQAVVANEKLFF
-,TRBV6-4,-,TRBJ1-1,TGTGCCAGCAGGACCCAGGGGAACACTGAAGCTTTCTTT,CASRTQGNTEAFF
-,TRBV27,TRBD1,TRBJ2-7,TGTGCCAGCAGTTTTCGGGACAGGGGCCCCTACGAGCAGTACTTC,CASSFRDRGPYEQYF
-,TRBV6-4,TRBD1,TRBJ2-1,TGTGCCAGCAGCCAAACTTCAGGGGGCCTGTTCTTC,CASSQTSGGLFF
few,TRBV10-1,TRBD1,TRBJ1-5,TGCGCCAGCAGTTACGGGACAGGACCTATCGCGGGGCCCCAGCATTTT,CASSYGTGPIAGPQHF
-,TRBV29-1,TRBD1,TRBJ2-2,TGCAGTGGCTCGGCGGGGACAGGAAACACCGGGGAGCTGTTTTTT,CSGSAGTGNTGELFF
once,TRBV6-5,-,TRBJ1-6,TGTGCCAGCAAACAGGCTTCAAATTCACCCCTCCACTTT,CASKQASNSPLHF
-,TRBV12-5,-,TRBJ2-1,TGTGCTAGTGGGGGGGCGGGCTACAATGAGCAGTTCTTC,CASGGAGYNEQFF
-,TRBV7-9,-,TRBJ2-7,TGTGCCAGCAGCTTAGGGTTCCAGGGTTACTACGAGCAGTACTTC,CASSLGFQGYYEQYF
-,TRBV19,TRBD1,TRBJ2-5,TGTGCCAGTAGCTCACCGGGACAGGGGCTTCAAGAGACCCAGTACTTC,CASSSPGQGLQETQYF
-,TRBV2,-,TRBJ2-4,TGTGCCAGCATAGACGGAGTAGTAGCCAAAAACATTCAGTACTTC,CASIDGVVAKNIQYF
-,TRBV2,-,TRBJ2-2,TGTGCCAGCAGCGTCGGGAGGAACACCGGGGAGCTGTTTTTT,CASSVGRNTGELFF
-,TRBV21-1,-,TRBJ1-6,TGTGCCAGCAGCAAAGAAGGAGTACCGGACAGCCAACCCCTCCACTTT,CASSKEGVPDSQPLHF
-,TRBV10-3,TRBD1,TRBJ1-2,TGTGCCATCAGTGAGGGGACAGGGGGGAACTATGGCTACACCTTC,CAISEGTGGNYGYTF
-,TRBV3-1/TRBV3-2,TRBD1,TRBJ2-7,TGTGCCAGCAGCCAGGGGACAGGGGGCCTTCCCTACGAGCAGTACTTC,CASSQGTGGLPYEQYF
-,TRBV28,-,TRBJ2-5,TGTGCCAGCAGCGGGGGGCCTTACCAGGGGGCGGCTTGGCAAGAGACCCAGTACTTC,CASSGGPYQGAAWQETQYF
-,TRBV4-3,TRBD1,TRBJ2-2,TGCGCCAGCAGCCGATATGGACAGGGGAACACCGGGGAGCTGTTTTTT,CASSRYGQGNTGELFF
-,TRBV3-1/TRBV3-2,-,TRBJ2-5,TGTGCCAGCAGCCAGTATTCGAGGGAGACCCAGTACTTC,CASSQYSRETQYF
few,TRBV19,-,TRBJ1-2,TGTGCCAGTAGGACGCGGACCGGCGGGGGCTACACCTTC,CASRTRTGGGYTF
-,TRBV5-8,TRBD1,TRBJ1-1,TGTGCCAGCAGCCTCGGGACAGGGGGCCCTAACACTGAAGCTTTCTTT,CASSLGTGGPNTEAFF
-,TRBV4-1,-,TRBJ1-2,TGCGCCAGCTCCTTCGGGGGACTTGGCTACACCTTC,CASSFGGLGYTF
once,TRBV5-4,TRBD1,TRBJ2-2,TGTGCCAGCAGCTGGGACAGTAAAATCGGCACCGGGGAGCTGTTTTTT,CASSWDSKIGTGELFF
-,TRBV6-1,-,TRBJ1-5,TGTGCCAGCATTGAAGGGGGAAGGGGTCAGCCCCAGCATTTT,CASIEGGRGQPQHF
-,TRBV7-9,TRBD1,TRBJ2-7,TGTGCCAGCAGGGGAGCGGGGACAGGGAGAACCGAGCAGTACTTC,CASRGAGTGRTEQYF
-,TRBV6-2/TRBV6-3,-,TRBJ2-3,TGTGCCAGCAGTCACAACCCGGGACTAGATACGCAGTATTTT,CASSHNPGLDTQYF
-,TRBV6-6,-,TRBJ1-5,TGTGCCAGCAGTCACTCGTCAGGGGCAAGGCAGCCCCAGCATTTT,CASSHSSGARQPQHF
-,TRBV5-4,TRBD1,TRBJ2-5,TGTGCCAGCAGCCAGGGACAGGGTGAGACCCAGTACTTC,CASSQGQGETQYF
-,TRBV19,-,TRBJ1-2,TGTGCCAGTAGTATAAGCCGGGACAACTTTGGCTACACCTTC,CASSISRDNFGYTF
-,TRBV7-9,TRBD1,TRBJ1-1,TGTGCCGCGCCAACAGGGGACTTCACTGAAGCTTTCTTT,CAAPTGDFTEAFF
-,TRBV3-1/TRBV3-2,-,TRBJ2-7,TGTGCCAGCAGCCCGGGGGGCTGCGAGCAGTACTTC,CASSPGGCEQYF
-,TRBV5-1,-,TRBJ1-5,TGCGCCAGCAGTCGGGACGGGGGTATTGATCAGCCCCAGCATTTT,CASSRDGGIDQPQHF
-,TRBV6-5,TRBD1,TRBJ1-2,TGTGCCAGCAGCACGACAGGGCTTAACTATGGCTACACCTTC,CASSTTGLNYGYTF
-,TRBV4-3,TRBD1,TRBJ2-5,TGCGCCAGCAGCCAAGCCCTGGACAGGGTAGAGACCCAGTACTTC,CASSQALDRVETQYF
-,TRBV7-2,-,TRBJ1-6,TGTGCCAGCAGCCCCGAGGTCAATTCACCCCTCCACTTT,CASSPEVNSPLHF
-,TRBV11-2,TRBD2,TRBJ2-2,TGTGCCAGCAGCTCCCTAGCGGGGGGGAACACCGGGGAGCTGTTTTTT,CASSSLAGGNTGELFF
once,TRBV10-3,TRBD2,TRBJ2-1,TGTGCCACAGATAGCGGGGGTCGCTCCTACAATGAGCAGTTCTTC,CATDSGGRSYNEQFF
once,TRBV27,-,TRBJ2-2,TGTGCCAGCAGTTCAGGGTACACCGGGGAGCTGTTTTTT,CASSSGYTGELFF
-,TRBV7-2,-,TRBJ2-1,TGTGCCAGCAGCTTAAGGGGGATGGTGCGCAATGAGCAGTTCTTC,CASSLRGMVRNEQFF
many,TRBV4-2,-,TRBJ1-4,TGTGCCAGCAGCCAAAGCGTTCGCGAAAAACTGTTTTTT,CASSQSVREKLFF
-,TRBV6-5,TRBD1,TRBJ2-1,TGTGCCAGCAGTCCCATGGGACAGGGTAGCAATGAGCAGTTCTTC,CASSPMGQGSNEQFF
-,TRBV7-8,-,TRBJ1-2,TGTGCCAGCAGCTTAGATGGCGGTGGCTACACCTTC,CASSLDGGGYTF
-,TRBV14,TRBD2,TRBJ2-2,TGTGCCAGCAGCTATGGGACTAGCGGAGCGACCGGGGAGCTGTTTTTT,CASSYGTSGATGELFF
-,TRBV27,TRBD2,TRBJ2-1,TGTGCCAGCGGGAGGAGCGGGGGGGTGGGTACTGAGCAGTTCTTC,CASGRSGGVGTEQFF
-,TRBV19,-,TRBJ1-2,TGTGCCAGTACCCCCTTTCTTCCAGGGGCTATAGCTAACTATGGCTACACCTTC,CASTPFLPGAIANYGYTF
-,TRBV6-1,TRBD1,TRBJ1-6,TGTGCCAGCAGTGAAGCGCGGACAGGAGGATCACCCCTCCACTTT,CASSEARTGGSPLHF
-,TRBV7-9,TRBD1,TRBJ2-4,TGTGCCAGCAGCCCAGGGGGCTCAGCCAAAAACATTCAGTACTTC,CASSPGGSAKNIQYF